What follows are 27 T cell receptor beta chains derived from one specimen sequenced in a study of CD8 T cells in ankylosing spondylitis. These receptors have no known antigen. Overall study results and limits: Among TCR beta sequences, a motif of fewer than 10 highly homologous variants appeared characteristic of ankylosing spondylitis blood.

Each CDR3 protein is one row after TCRdb ran MiXCR on the 5' RACE reads. The table has about 500,000 distinct CDR3 sequences, 10% to 15% seen once. The sample taken for sequencing was blood, either unsorted or a sorted T cell fraction (not recorded which). The receptors stem from a male donor with ankylosing spondylitis.

Concerning this clonotype: A read error may explain this, as a much larger clone is one base away. The chain is built from TRBV24-1 and TRBJ2-2; D uncertain. This CDR3 contains 13 residues. Germline V gene sequence: CDR1 KGHDR, CDR2 SFDVKD. Between the trimmed V and J ends, which lost 0 bases and 4 bases, there was a span of 2 bases. The CDR3 coding sequence is TGTGCCACCAGTGATTTGCCCACCGGGGAGCTGTTTTTT. It specifies CATSDLPTGELFF.

This clonotype was counted a few times. This chain connects TRBV7-9 to TRBJ1-4; D call uncertain. The CDR3 loop spans 16 amino acids. The germline V gene encodes CDR1 SEHNR and CDR2 FQNEAQ (reference sequence). The V end lost 10 bases, the J end lost 0 bases, and 18 bases lay between the germline ends. The CDR3 loop is CATPSREFATNEKLFF. DNA for the CDR3: TGTGCCACCCCGAGCCGGGAGTTTGCAACTAATGAAAAACTGTTTTTT.

V usage is TRBV29-1 and J usage is TRBJ1-5; 7 positions match TRBD1. Germline CDR1 reads SQVTM; CDR2 reads ANQGSEA. CDR3 length equals 14 residues. The V gene end was trimmed by 4 bases and the J gene end by 5 bases; junction bases not matched to a gene: 8. CDR3 residues: CSVALDRQDQPQHF. The DNA of the CDR3 is TGCAGCGTTGCTCTGGACAGGCAAGATCAGCCCCAGCATTTT.

This clonotype has a handful of counts. The rearrangement links TRBV4-1 to TRBJ1-1; 8 nucleotides match TRBD1. CDR3 length: 16 amino acids. CDR1 is MGHRA, CDR2 YSYEKL, per germline. The junction had 9 bases not matched to a gene; V was cut back by 5 bases and J by 1 base. The CDR3 DNA reads TGCGCCAGCAGCTCGAGACAGGGGCCAAGGAACACTGAAGCTTTCTTT. This sequence encodes CASSSRQGPRNTEAFF.

This clonotype was observed many times. The chain links TRBV11-2 to TRBJ1-1, with a tentative D call TRBD1 (5 bases). This CDR3 has 14 amino acids. Germline assignment: CDR1 SGHAT and CDR2 FQNNGV. Trimming took 5 bases from V and 1 from J, leaving 11 bases between them. The CDR3 sequence: CASSTTTENTEAFF. CDR3 in DNA: TGTGCCAGCAGCACCACGACAGAGAACACTGAAGCTTTCTTT.

This clonotype has a handful of counts. CDR3 sequence: CASSLQLYSNQPQHF. The CDR3 DNA reads as TGTGCCAGCAGCCTACAGTTGTATAGCAATCAGCCCCAGCATTTT. The chain uses TRBV12-3 or TRBV12-4 and TRBJ1-5; D remains ambiguous. The CDR3 has 15 residues. Between the trimmed V and J ends, which lost 6 bases and 0 bases, there was a span of 12 bases.

The chain is built from TRBV20-1 and TRBJ2-3; 11 bases fit TRBD2. The CDR3 has 14 amino acids. CDR1 and CDR2 (germline): DFQATT, SNEGSKA (reference sequence). The V gene end was trimmed by 5 bases and the J gene end by 5 bases; junction bases not matched to a gene: 6. The CDR3 nucleotides are TGCAGTGCTTTACCCGGGACTAGCGGAGATACGCAGTATTTT. Translated, it gives CSALPGTSGDTQYF.

This clonotype was counted at least ten times. The chain combines TRBV6-2 or TRBV6-3 with TRBJ1-2; 8 nucleotides align to TRBD1. Germline V gene lookup returns CDR1 MNHEY and CDR2 SVGEGT. This CDR3 is 14 amino acids long. Trimming removed 2 bases from V and 4 bases from J; junction bases left unmatched: 3. CDR3 loop: CASSYAGTGYGYTF. The DNA of the CDR3 is TGTGCCAGCAGTTACGCGGGGACAGGCTATGGCTACACCTTC.

V gene TRBV3-1 combines with J gene TRBJ2-1, with 7 bases matching TRBD2. This CDR3 spans 14 amino acids. With V trimmed by 4 bases and J by 7 bases, 7 bases remained unmatched. Germline V gene data show CDR1 as LGHDT and CDR2 as YNNKEL (reference sequence). The CDR3 DNA follows: TGTGCCAGCAGCCTTGGGACTAACCTGAATGAGCAGTTCTTC. Translation: CASSLGTNLNEQFF.

This clonotype was detected only a few times. The chain joins TRBV25-1 to TRBJ1-1; D may be TRBD1 (5 bases). V lost 10 bases to trimming and J lost 5 bases, with 11 bases between them. This CDR3 has 11 residues. Germline-derived CDR1 and CDR2 are MGHDK and SYGVNS. CDR3 nucleotides: TGTGCCACCCGAGGGGCGACTGAAGCTTTCTTT. Encoded protein: CATRGATEAFF.

At least ten counts were recorded for this clonotype. The chain carries TRBV12-3 or TRBV12-4 and TRBJ1-5, with D possibly matching TRBD1 (5 bases). Between the trimmed V and J ends, which lost 5 bases and 3 bases, there was a span of 11 bases. This CDR3 spans 14 amino acids. The DNA for the CDR3 is TGTGCCAGCAGTCGGGACGGACACAATCAGCCCCAGCATTTT. This encodes CASSRDGHNQPQHF.

This chain connects TRBV7-2 to TRBJ1-2; the D is unclear. Trimming stripped 1 base from V and 1 base from J, with 7 bases between. The CDR3 extends over 14 amino acids. Per the germline V gene, CDR1 is SGHTA and CDR2 is FQGNSA. The CDR3 bases are TGTGCCAGCAGCTTAGTGATAGATAACTATGGCTACACCTTC. It specifies CASSLVIDNYGYTF.

The rearrangement uses TRBV3-1 and TRBJ1-2; 8 positions match TRBD1. The CDR3 has 15 residues. The ends lost 2 bases at V and 0 bases at J; junction bases unmatched: 2. Per germline, CDR1 LGHDT and CDR2 YNNKEL (reference sequence). The CDR3: CASSQNRGANYGYTF. The CDR3 nucleotides read TGTGCCAGCAGCCAAAACAGGGGGGCTAACTATGGCTACACCTTC.

This clonotype was detected only a few times. The genes are TRBV3-1 and TRBJ1-2; maybe TRBD1 (6 bases). The V end was cut by 4 bases, the J end by 4 bases, with 10 bases between. Germline assignment: CDR1 LGHDT and CDR2 YNNKEL (reference sequence). CDR3 length: 13 amino acids. The CDR3 DNA follows: TGTGCCAGCAGCCCCACAGGGCGCTATGGCTACACCTTC. Translated, it gives CASSPTGRYGYTF. The entire variable domain, with the rest obtained from reference TRBV3-1 and TRBJ1-2, is as follows: DTAVSQTPKYLVTQMGNDKSIKCEQNLGHDTMYWYKQDSKKFLKIMFSYNNKELIINETVPNRFSPKSPDKAHLNLHINSLELGDSAVYFCASSPTGRYGYTFGSGTRLTVV.

This clonotype has more than one count but fewer than ten. Here the CDR3 reads CATSRDPSSDTQYF. CDR3 sequence (DNA): TGTGCCACCAGCAGAGATCCAAGTTCGGATACGCAGTATTTT. This chain uses TRBV15 with TRBJ2-3, with no clear D. Germline V gene data show CDR1 as LNHNV and CDR2 as YYDKDF (reference sequence). This CDR3 spans 14 amino acids. Trimming removed 0 bases from V and 6 bases from J, with 10 bases in between.

This sequence joins TRBV11-2 and TRBJ2-7, with TRBD1 identical over 9 bases. This CDR3 has 15 residues. CDR1 and CDR2 (germline): SGHAT, FQNNGV. J gave up 3 bases and V 2 bases, and 5 bases lay outside the gene matches. CDR3 protein: CASSLTGTGFYEQYF. CDR3 nucleotide sequence: TGTGCCAGCAGCTTAACCGGGACAGGGTTCTACGAGCAGTACTTC.

CDR3 residues: CASSTTRDSFTDTQYF. DNA for the CDR3: TGTGCCAGCAGCACAACCCGGGACAGCTTCACAGATACGCAGTATTTT. The V gene is TRBV11-3, the J gene TRBJ2-3, with 7 nucleotides matching TRBD1. V lost 5 bases and J lost 2; bases outside the gene matches: 10. CDR1 is SGHNT, CDR2 YENEEA, per germline. The length of the CDR3 is 16 residues.

The genes are TRBV20-1 and TRBJ2-6; 9 positions match TRBD1. CDR1 is DFQATT, CDR2 SNEGSKA, per germline (reference sequence). The CDR3 has 17 amino acids. With V trimmed by 3 bases and J by 0 bases, 6 bases remained unmatched. The CDR3 here is CSASWDREDSGANVLTF. For the CDR3, the DNA is TGCAGTGCTAGTTGGGACAGGGAAGACTCTGGGGCCAACGTCCTGACTTTC.

The rearrangement links TRBV4-1 to TRBJ2-3, with 9 bases aligning to TRBD2. CDR3 length: 17 residues. The V gene's germline CDR1 is MGHRA and CDR2 YSYEKL. V shed 0 bases, J shed 2 bases, and the junction held 6 bases outside the gene matches. CDR3 protein: CASSQESSGSFTDTQYF. The CDR3 region has the DNA TGCGCCAGCAGCCAAGAAAGTAGCGGGAGTTTCACAGATACGCAGTATTTT.

This clonotype showed up just a few times. This rearrangement joins TRBV9 to TRBJ2-3, with TRBD2 matching over 10 bases. The CDR3 has 14 amino acids. V was clipped by 0 bases and J by 6 bases; unmatched bases: 1. Germline V gives CDR1 SGDLS, CDR2 YYNGEE. This CDR3 reads CASSVGTSGDTQYF. Written as DNA, the CDR3 is TGTGCCAGCAGCGTAGGGACTAGCGGTGATACGCAGTATTTT.

This clonotype was counted a few times. This rearrangement joins TRBV4-2 to TRBJ2-7; TRBD2 aligns across 8 bases. CDR3 size: 15 residues. CDR1 LGHNA and CDR2 YNFKEQ come from the germline V gene. Losses at the gene ends were 1 base for V and 3 bases for J; bases not matched to a gene: 5. CDR3 DNA sequence: TGTGCCAGCAGCCAAGTTTGGGGACTAGACTACGAGCAGTACTTC. It translates to CASSQVWGLDYEQYF.

J is TRBJ1-2 and V is TRBV3-1, with TRBD1 as a possible D gene (6 bases). The germline gives CDR1 LGHDT, CDR2 YNNKEL (reference sequence). The V and J ends lost 4 bases and 4 bases respectively, with 16 bases between them. This CDR3 contains 15 residues. The CDR3 here is CASSRSDRLLYGYTF. The CDR3 coding sequence is TGTGCCAGCAGCCGTAGCGACAGGTTACTCTATGGCTACACCTTC.

The rearrangement uses TRBV7-6 and TRBJ2-1; D possibly matches TRBD1 or TRBD2 (5 bases each). Trimming removed 5 bases at V and 0 bases at J, with 23 bases between. Germline CDR1 is SGHVS and CDR2 is FNYEAQ. CDR3 size: 19 residues. Here the CDR3 reads CASSTGIGGFSSSYNEQFF. CDR3 bases: TGTGCCAGCAGCACAGGAATAGGAGGTTTTTCGAGCTCCTACAATGAGCAGTTCTTC.

This clonotype was picked up a small number of times. The chain uses TRBV5-1 and TRBJ1-2; the match to TRBD1 covers 8 bases. Germline lookup yields CDR1 SGHRS and CDR2 YFSETQ. Trimming at V came to 4 bases and at J to 6 bases, leaving 2 bases not matched to a gene. This CDR3 has 12 amino acids. The CDR3 protein is CASSEDRDGYTF. The DNA of the CDR3 is TGCGCCAGCAGCGAGGACAGGGATGGCTACACCTTC.

This clonotype was seen a handful of times. The J gene is TRBJ2-3, the V gene TRBV27; D call uncertain. Germline values: CDR1 MNHEY, CDR2 SMNVEV (reference sequence). The CDR3 is 17 residues long. V lost 0 bases and J lost 0, with 13 bases in between. CDR3 residues: CASSLSLTAASTDTQYF. The DNA of the CDR3 is TGTGCCAGCAGTTTATCGTTGACTGCTGCTAGCACAGATACGCAGTATTTT.

J is TRBJ2-1 and V is TRBV3-1, with 12 nucleotides matching TRBD2. The germline V gene encodes CDR1 LGHDT and CDR2 YNNKEL (reference sequence). The junction had 5 bases not matched to a gene; V was cut back by 3 bases and J by 8 bases. The CDR3 runs 15 residues. The CDR3 DNA is TGTGCCAGCAGCCAGGAGACTAGCGGGAGCTATGAGCAGTTCTTC. Translated, it gives CASSQETSGSYEQFF.

The rearrangement links TRBV20-1 to TRBJ2-2, with unresolved D. The CDR3 has 14 amino acids. Germline assignment: CDR1 DFQATT and CDR2 SNEGSKA (reference sequence). Trimming left V 2 bases short and J 4 bases short, with 11 bases between. CDR3 sequence (DNA): TGCAGTGCTAGAATGAGTAGAGGCACCGGGGAGCTGTTTTTT. As protein: CSARMSRGTGELFF.